This T cell receptor (beta chain) was sequenced for a study of blood T cell repertoires in COVID-19. In the original processing: Reference gene primer amplification yielded estimated nucleated cell counts. The table came from immunoSEQ multiplex PCR; TCRdb's copy has only in-frame clones and leaves some out. The D gene and trimming were derived from the DNA, and the V and J assignments and clone size from that table. The sample carries about 360,000 clones, around 84% recorded once. Germline loops: CDR1 MDHEN, CDR2 SYDVKM. Trimming shortened V by 7 bases and J by 0 bases, and 9 bases separated the two germline ends. The CDR3 is 13 amino acids.

V usage is TRBV28 and J usage is TRBJ1-1; a possible D gene is TRBD1 (5 bases). Material for sequencing was peripheral blood. The TCR comes from a human donor in a cohort sampled during active COVID-19. The CDR3 protein is CASKGNMNTEAFF. For the CDR3, the DNA is TGTGCCAGCAAGGGGAACATGAACACTGAAGCTTTCTTT.